A single sample gave rise to the 32 T cell receptor beta chains below, sequenced in a study of blood T cell repertoires in COVID-19. TCRdb's copy holds only in-frame clones and misses some; the assay was immunoSEQ multiplex PCR. The sample consists of fewer than 90,000 clones, approximately 75% of them appearing once. The sequenced sample consisted of peripheral blood. The receptor source for this set is a woman of 80 years or more with acute or convalescent COVID-19.

The chain has TRBV7-2 and TRBJ2-1, with 7 bases that match TRBD1. With V trimmed by 5 bases and J by 8 bases, 9 bases remained unmatched. The CDR3 has 14 residues. The germline V gene encodes CDR1 SGHTA and CDR2 FQGNSA. CDR3 in DNA: TGTGCCAGCAGCGGCCGACAGGGTATGGATGAGCAGTTCTTC. Protein: CASSGRQGMDEQFF.

The chain joins TRBV15 to TRBJ1-4; 9 bases align to TRBD1. V lost 0 bases and J lost 8; bases outside the gene matches: 7. The CDR3 extends over 16 amino acids. In germline, CDR1 is LNHNV, CDR2 YYDKDF (reference sequence). The CDR3 region has the DNA TGTGCCACCAGCAGAGAAGGAACAGGGGGCCACGAAAAACTGTTTTTT. Encoded protein: CATSREGTGGHEKLFF. Full variable domain (remainder filled in from reference TRBV15 and TRBJ1-4): DAMVIQNPRYQVTQFGKPVTLSCSQTLNHNVMYWYQQKSSQAPKLLFHYYDKDFNNEADTPDNFQSRRPNTSFCFLDIRSPGLGDTAMYLCATSREGTGGHEKLFFGSGTQLSVL.

In regard to this clone: One junction end disagrees with the germline gene, perhaps due to a read error. The DNA of the CDR3 is TGTGCCAACAGCTTTGGGACTTCCGGTCTCACAGATACGCAGTATTTT. Translation: CANSFGTSGLTDTQYF. This chain links TRBV7-9 with TRBJ2-3, with TRBD2 as a possible D gene (6 bases). The CDR3 loop spans 16 amino acids. Germline values: CDR1 SEHNR, CDR2 FQNEAQ (reference sequence).

The DNA of the CDR3 is TGTGCCAGCAGCGTAGGAGCGGGGGGCGAGAATCAGCCCCAGCATTTT. This translates into CASSVGAGGENQPQHF. V usage is TRBV9 and J usage is TRBJ1-5; D may be TRBD1 (6 bases). The CDR3 loop spans 16 amino acids. Trimming took 0 bases from V and 4 from J, leaving 14 bases between them. CDR1 is SGDLS and CDR2 is YYNGEE in the germline V gene.

Details on this clone: Different DNA sequences within this sample yield the same CDR3. The gene calls are TRBV5-6 and TRBJ2-7, with unresolved D. Looked up from germline, CDR1 is SGHDT and CDR2 is YYEEEE. V was shortened by 2 bases and J by 3 bases, with 6 bases between the two germline ends. The CDR3 runs to 12 residues. The CDR3 coding sequence is TGTGCCAGCAGCTTCTCTGTCTACGAGCAGTACTTC. Residues: CASSFSVYEQYF. The full variable domain, with the rest looked up from reference TRBV5-6 and TRBJ2-7, is DAGVTQSPTHLIKTRGQQVTLRCSPKSGHDTVSWYQQALGQGPQFIFQYYEEEERQRGNFPDRFSGHQFPNYSSELNVNALLLGDSALYLCASSFSVYEQYFGPGTRLTVT.

The chain combines TRBV10-1 with TRBJ2-5, with D perhaps TRBD1 (7 bases). Trimming pared 3 bases from V and 4 bases from J, leaving 15 bases between. The CDR3 consists of 15 residues. Germline V CDR1 and CDR2: WNHNN, SYGVQD (reference sequence). Here the CDR3 DNA reads TGCGCCAGCAGTGAAACCCAGGGGGAGGTAGAGACCCAGTACTTC. Translating gives CASSETQGEVETQYF.

The J gene is TRBJ1-2, the V gene TRBV5-6; tentative D call: TRBD1 (5 bases). This CDR3 is built from 15 residues. Between the trimmed V and J ends, which lost 4 bases and 6 bases, there was a span of 19 bases. Per germline, CDR1 SGHDT and CDR2 YYEEEE. The CDR3 DNA sequence: TGTGCCAGCAGCCAGGAGGGAGGGGCCATAAATGGCTACACCTTC. This translates into CASSQEGGAINGYTF. The full variable domain, in which reference TRBV5-6 and TRBJ1-2 provide the parts outside the CDR3, is DAGVTQSPTHLIKTRGQQVTLRCSPKSGHDTVSWYQQALGQGPQFIFQYYEEEERQRGNFPDRFSGHQFPNYSSELNVNALLLGDSALYLCASSQEGGAINGYTFGSGTRLTVV.

Only a few counts were recorded for this clone. The chain has TRBV7-2 and TRBJ1-2; tentatively, D is TRBD1 (6 bases). This CDR3 is built from 15 residues. The ends were cut back, 4 bases at V and 1 base at J, with 13 bases in the middle. Germline loops: CDR1 SGHTA, CDR2 FQGNSA. The CDR3 loop is CASSSQGASNYGYTF. In DNA form, the CDR3 reads TGTGCCAGCAGCTCACAGGGAGCGAGTAACTATGGCTACACCTTC.

The chain links TRBV30 to TRBJ2-1; 9 positions agree with TRBD2. The junction had 7 bases not matched to a gene; V was cut back by 3 bases and J by 7 bases. Germline CDR1 GTSNPN, CDR2 SVGIG (reference sequence). This CDR3 has 14 amino acids. The CDR3 spells CAWRGRGGRNEQFF. The DNA for the CDR3 is TGTGCCTGGAGAGGGCGGGGGGGCAGAAATGAGCAGTTCTTC.

V and J are TRBV7-3 and TRBJ2-2, with D possibly TRBD1 on 6 matching bases. Germline loops: CDR1 SGHTA, CDR2 FQGTGA. Deletions cut 5 bases from V and 3 bases from J, with 10 bases between. The CDR3 loop spans 14 amino acids. CDR3 nucleotides: TGTGCCAGCAGCGCAAACAGGGACACCGGGGAGCTGTTTTTT. Translated, it gives CASSANRDTGELFF.

The V and J genes are TRBV5-1 and TRBJ2-4; a possible D gene is TRBD2 (6 bases). In germline, CDR1 is SGHRS, CDR2 YFSETQ. The CDR3 runs 13 residues. The V end was cut by 4 bases, the J end by 7 bases, with 12 bases between. The CDR3, as DNA: TGCGCCAGCAGCGTCCGGGACTTGAACATTCAGTACTTC. Translated, it gives CASSVRDLNIQYF.

The chain employs TRBV5-1 and TRBJ2-1, with TRBD2 as a possible D gene (6 bases). Per germline, CDR1 SGHRS and CDR2 YFSETQ. Trimming stripped 4 bases from V and 8 bases from J, with 16 bases between. This CDR3 region has 14 residues. CDR3 in DNA: TGCGCCAGCAGCGCTACCACTAGCAACTATGAGCAGTTCTTC. Translated, it gives CASSATTSNYEQFF.

The genes are TRBV6-2 or TRBV6-3 and TRBJ1-2; 10 nucleotides align to TRBD1. The junction had 17 bases not matched to a gene; V was cut back by 0 bases and J by 7 bases. The germline V gene has CDR1 MNHEY and CDR2 SVGEGT. CDR3 length equals 19 residues. The CDR3 region is CASSYSFSIRDRGSRGYTF. In DNA, the CDR3 is TGTGCCAGCAGTTACTCGTTTTCGATCCGGGACAGGGGATCTCGTGGCTACACCTTC.

The CDR3 sequence is CASSSRGAYLYNEQFF. DNA of the CDR3: TGTGCCAGCAGCTCACGGGGGGCCTACCTCTACAATGAGCAGTTCTTC. J is TRBJ2-1 and V is TRBV5-6; the D gene is possibly TRBD2 (7 bases). From germline, CDR1 is SGHDT and CDR2 YYEEEE. Trimming took off 3 bases at V and 3 bases at J, with 16 bases between the two ends. The CDR3 has 16 amino acids.

The chain couples TRBV18 to TRBJ1-1; TRBD1 aligns across 7 bases. The germline CDR1 and CDR2 sequences are KGHSH and LQKENI. V shed 1 base, J shed 9 bases, and the junction held 14 bases outside the gene matches. This CDR3 is built from 16 residues. CDR3 sequence: CASSPQGLGGDRKAFF. The CDR3 DNA reads TGTGCCAGCTCACCACAGGGTTTAGGGGGCGATCGTAAAGCTTTCTTT.

The gene calls are TRBV5-1 and TRBJ1-2; no definite D call. The CDR3 covers 15 residues. CDR1 is SGHRS, CDR2 YFSETQ, per germline. Trimming removed 0 bases at V and 1 base at J, with 10 bases between. CDR3 sequence: CASSLVATLNYGYTF. The CDR3 DNA follows: TGCGCCAGCAGCTTGGTAGCCACTCTTAACTATGGCTACACCTTC.

This clone has just a few counts. V gene TRBV28 combines with J gene TRBJ1-2; 7 bases are a match to TRBD1. CDR3 size: 14 residues. V shed 6 bases, J shed 8 bases, and the junction held 12 bases outside the gene matches. Germline-derived CDR1 and CDR2 are MDHEN and SYDVKM. As DNA, the CDR3 is TGTGCCAGCAGGATCTCGGCAGGGGGACACGGCTACACCTTC. Protein: CASRISAGGHGYTF.

CDR3 loop: CASSGDSRQYF. The CDR3 DNA follows: TGTGCCAGCAGTGGGGACAGTCGGCAGTACTTC. The chain recombines TRBV2 with TRBJ2-7, with 7 nucleotides matching TRBD1. The junction had 3 bases not matched to a gene; V was cut back by 4 bases and J by 9 bases. The CDR3 sequence is 11 residues long. In germline, CDR1 is SNHLY, CDR2 FYNNEI. The variable domain in full, with the rest retrieved from reference TRBV2 and TRBJ2-7, is EPEVTQTPSHQVTQMGQEVILRCVPISNHLYFYWYRQILGQKVEFLVSFYNNEISEKSEIFDDQFSVERPDGSNFTLKIRSTKLEDSAMYFCASSGDSRQYFGPGTRLTVT.

This clone was detected only a few times. The chain employs TRBV7-2 and TRBJ2-7; the match to TRBD1 covers 8 bases. V was pared by 5 bases and J by 4 bases, with 7 bases of the junction left unmatched. From germline, CDR1 is SGHTA and CDR2 FQGNSA. The CDR3 totals 14 residues. The DNA for the CDR3 is TGTGCCAGCAGCGTACTACAGGGGGATTACGAGCAGTACTTC. It is translated as CASSVLQGDYEQYF.

This clone is classed as medium-sized (0.01 to 0.1%). The CDR3 DNA follows: TGCGCCAGCAGCCAAGAGCTTCCAGGACAGTCCTACGAGCAGTACTTC. It specifies CASSQELPGQSYEQYF. The J gene is TRBJ2-7, the V gene TRBV4-3, with D perhaps matching TRBD1 (6 bases). Germline-derived CDR1 and CDR2 are LGHNA and YSLEER. Trimming took off 0 bases at V and 1 base at J, with 13 bases between the two ends. The length of the CDR3 is 16 residues.

This chain joins TRBV13 and TRBJ1-2; the D is unclear. CDR1 and CDR2 (germline): PRHDT, FYEKMQ (reference sequence). V lost 6 bases, J lost 8 bases, and 19 bases lay in between. The CDR3 covers 14 residues. The CDR3 sequence is CASSLAGPVGGYTF. The CDR3 region has the DNA TGTGCCAGCAGTTTGGCAGGCCCCGTAGGAGGCTACACCTTC.

The CDR3 DNA sequence: TGTGCCAGCAGCTTGGAATTGGCAGGGAACACCGGGGAGCTGTTTTTT. It specifies CASSLELAGNTGELFF. The chain joins TRBV5-4 to TRBJ2-2; D is unclear. Germline V gene data show CDR1 as SGHNT and CDR2 as YYREEE (reference sequence). V lost 0 bases to trimming and J lost 1 base, with 10 bases between them. The CDR3 spans 16 residues.

The J gene is TRBJ2-5, the V gene TRBV5-1; 7 bases fit TRBD2. The CDR3 runs to 17 residues. Trimming cost V 0 bases and J 2 bases; bases outside gene matches: 10. Germline loops: CDR1 SGHRS, CDR2 YFSETQ. CDR3 coding DNA: TGCGCCAGCAGCTTGGTGCCCCCGCGGGAGAAACAAGAGACCCAGTACTTC. It encodes CASSLVPPREKQETQYF.

The chain joins TRBV11-1 to TRBJ2-2; 9 bases fit TRBD1. CDR3 size: 16 residues. Germline CDR1 is SGHAT and CDR2 is FQDESV (reference sequence). V dropped 3 bases and J dropped 0; count of bases not matched to a gene: 2. Written as DNA, the CDR3 is TGTGCCAGCAGCTTGAGGACAGGGGCGAACACCGGGGAGCTGTTTTTT. Protein product: CASSLRTGANTGELFF.

The chain joins TRBV5-1 to TRBJ2-2, with TRBD1 matching over 7 bases. This CDR3 is 15 amino acids long. J gave up 5 bases and V 2 bases, and 6 bases lay outside the gene matches. Germline V gene sequence: CDR1 SGHRS, CDR2 YFSETQ. CDR3 region: CASSFGQALTGELFF. CDR3 DNA sequence: TGCGCCAGCAGCTTTGGACAGGCCCTGACCGGGGAGCTGTTTTTT.

The gene calls are TRBV6-5 and TRBJ2-1, with TRBD2 matching 12 bases. The germline V gene has CDR1 MNHEY and CDR2 SVGAGI. With V trimmed by 7 bases and J by 6 bases, 7 bases remained unmatched. This CDR3 contains 15 residues. Here the CDR3 reads CASTYSSGGANEQFF. Written as DNA, the CDR3 is TGTGCCAGCACCTACTCTAGCGGGGGGGCCAATGAGCAGTTCTTC.

This chain joins TRBV4-1 and TRBJ1-2; weak D call: TRBD1 (5 bases). This CDR3 has 16 amino acids. From germline, CDR1 is MGHRA and CDR2 YSYEKL. The V end lost 1 base, the J end lost 9 bases, and 21 bases lay between the germline ends. The CDR3 DNA reads TGCGCCAGCAGCCAAGTAAGGGGTGTGGGGACTAGGAGCTACACCTTC. Its translation is CASSQVRGVGTRSYTF.

CDR3 residues: CASSLTGDYGYTF. The CDR3 region has the DNA TGTGCCAGCAGCTTGACGGGGGACTATGGCTACACCTTC. The chain employs TRBV11-2 and TRBJ1-2; weak D call: TRBD1 (5 bases). Per germline, CDR1 SGHAT and CDR2 FQNNGV. V gave up 3 bases and J gave up 3 bases, with 8 bases separating them. The CDR3 is 13 amino acids.

The chain has TRBV5-1 and TRBJ1-2; D may be TRBD1 (5 bases). This CDR3 region has 14 residues. V gave up 0 bases and J gave up 8 bases, with 14 bases separating them. CDR1 is SGHRS, CDR2 YFSETQ, per germline. DNA of the CDR3: TGCGCCAGCAGCTTGGCCCTCAGGGAAAACGGCTACACCTTC. Translated: CASSLALRENGYTF.

The chain is built from TRBV20-1 and TRBJ1-1; D unclear. The CDR3 covers 11 residues. V was trimmed by 7 bases and J by 6 bases, leaving 12 bases between them. From germline, CDR1 is DFQATT and CDR2 SNEGSKA (reference sequence). For the CDR3, the DNA is TGCAGTGTGAACCAGGTGGCTGAAGCTTTCTTT. Its protein is CSVNQVAEAFF.

The chain uses TRBV6-2 or TRBV6-3 and TRBJ1-5, with 7 positions matching TRBD1. Germline CDR1 and CDR2: MNHEY and SVGEGT. The J segment lost 0 bases and the V segment lost 5 bases, leaving 4 bases of the junction unmatched. The CDR3 spans 15 residues. The CDR3 DNA follows: TGTGCCAGCAGTCCGGGACAGTTTAGCAATCAGCCCCAGCATTTT. Amino acids: CASSPGQFSNQPQHF.

V and J are TRBV7-3 and TRBJ1-1, with TRBD1 identical over 10 bases. Germline CDR1 reads SGHTA; CDR2 reads FQGTGA. The ends lost 6 bases at V and 0 bases at J; junction bases unmatched: 4. CDR3 length: 15 residues. The CDR3 loop is CASRTGGAVNTEAFF. The CDR3 DNA sequence: TGTGCCAGCAGGACAGGGGGCGCGGTGAACACTGAAGCTTTCTTT.